This note documents a single T cell receptor (beta chain) sequence. Its antigen remains unknown. The record originates from a study of T cells in Graves' hyperthyroidism and ophthalmopathy. Study-level information: At initial diagnosis, before any treatment had begun, peripheral blood was obtained. General observations from the study: Onset of ophthalmopathy came a median about 6.5 months after the model predicted it.

Template material for amplifying TCR beta CDR3 regions consisted of RNA transcripts. Primed by the HTBI set, a first-round RT-PCR was run on the TCR CDR3. TCRdb re-derived calls from the multiplex PCR reads in MiXCR, one entry per CDR3 protein. The profile covers 700,000 or so distinct CDR3 sequences, with 16% appearing a single time and around 7.7% taken by the ten largest. In making diagnoses, clinical symptoms, serum thyroxine and TRAb, thyroid ultrasound and orbital computed tomography were all used. Per germline, CDR1 LNHNV and CDR2 YYDKDF (reference sequence). This CDR3 spans 15 amino acids. Trimming took 1 base from V and 4 from J, leaving 13 bases between them.

The V and J genes are TRBV15 and TRBJ1-2, with a weak D call TRBD1 (5 bases). Sequencing was performed on blood. This TCR derives from a man in his late teens or twenties with Graves' hyperthyroidism. Here the CDR3 DNA reads TGTGCCACCAGCAGAGGGGACTCAGGAGTCTATGGCTACACCTTC. This codes for CATSRGDSGVYGYTF.